This TCR beta chain was retrieved from a study of blood T cell repertoires in COVID-19. Across the study: Donors in the United States, Italy and Spain gave samples during acute or convalescent COVID-19.

This clone was counted a single time. This CDR3 has 15 residues. The V end was cut by 5 bases, the J end by 0 bases, with 14 bases between. Germline values: CDR1 SGHVS, CDR2 FQNEAQ. Original handling: Amplification of reference gene primers provided the estimated nucleated cell counts. Clones were sequenced by immunoSEQ multiplex PCR, and TCRdb holds only the in-frame ones, with some missing. V, J and clone size are those of that table, while D and trimming were read from the DNA. This repertoire shows more than 150,000 clones, around 83% found once; its top ten account for roughly 13%. The TCR was taken from a man between 65 and 85 years old who had recovered from COVID-19. Input material: peripheral blood. The chain recombines TRBV7-8 with TRBJ2-7; tentatively, D is TRBD2 (5 bases). The CDR3 DNA is TGTGCCAGCAGCCCTAGCCCGGCTAGCTCCTACGAGCAGTACTTC. Amino acid sequence: CASSPSPASSYEQYF. Combining the CDR3 with reference TRBV7-8 and TRBJ2-7 gives the whole variable domain GAGVSQSPRYKVAKRGQDVALRCDPISGHVSLFWYQQALGQGPEFLTYFQNEAQLDKSGLPSDRFFAERPEGSVSTLKIQRTQQEDSAVYLCASSPSPASSYEQYFGPGTRLTVT.